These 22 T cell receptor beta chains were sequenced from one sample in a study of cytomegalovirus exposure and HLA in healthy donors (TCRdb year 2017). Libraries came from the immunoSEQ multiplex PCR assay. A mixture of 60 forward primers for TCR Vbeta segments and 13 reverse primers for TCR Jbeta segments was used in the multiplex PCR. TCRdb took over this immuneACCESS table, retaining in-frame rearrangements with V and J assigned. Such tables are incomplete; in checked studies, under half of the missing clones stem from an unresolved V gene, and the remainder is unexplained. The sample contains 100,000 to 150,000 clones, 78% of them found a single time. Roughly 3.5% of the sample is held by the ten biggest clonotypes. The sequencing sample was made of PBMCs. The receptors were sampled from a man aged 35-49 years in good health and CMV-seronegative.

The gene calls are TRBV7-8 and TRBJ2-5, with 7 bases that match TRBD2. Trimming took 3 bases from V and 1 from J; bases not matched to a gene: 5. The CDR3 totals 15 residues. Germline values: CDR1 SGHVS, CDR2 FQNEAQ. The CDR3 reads CASSFAWGGQETQYF. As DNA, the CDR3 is TGTGCCAGCAGCTTTGCTTGGGGGGGCCAAGAGACCCAGTACTTC. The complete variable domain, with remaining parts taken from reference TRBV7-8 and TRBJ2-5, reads GAGVSQSPRYKVAKRGQDVALRCDPISGHVSLFWYQQALGQGPEFLTYFQNEAQLDKSGLPSDRFFAERPEGSVSTLKIQRTQQEDSAVYLCASSFAWGGQETQYFGPGTRLLVL.

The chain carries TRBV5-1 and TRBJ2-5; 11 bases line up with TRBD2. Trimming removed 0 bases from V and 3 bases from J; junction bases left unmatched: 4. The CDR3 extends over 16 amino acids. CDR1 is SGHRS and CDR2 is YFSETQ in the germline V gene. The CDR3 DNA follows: TGCGCCAGCAGCTTGGCCCAGGGACTAGCGGAAGAGACCCAGTACTTC. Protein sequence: CASSLAQGLAEETQYF.

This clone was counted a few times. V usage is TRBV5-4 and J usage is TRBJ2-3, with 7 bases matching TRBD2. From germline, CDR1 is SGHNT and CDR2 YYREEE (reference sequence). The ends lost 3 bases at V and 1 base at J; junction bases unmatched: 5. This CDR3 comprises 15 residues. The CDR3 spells CASSSSSGGTDTQYF. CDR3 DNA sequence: TGTGCCAGCAGCTCTTCAAGCGGGGGCACAGATACGCAGTATTTT.

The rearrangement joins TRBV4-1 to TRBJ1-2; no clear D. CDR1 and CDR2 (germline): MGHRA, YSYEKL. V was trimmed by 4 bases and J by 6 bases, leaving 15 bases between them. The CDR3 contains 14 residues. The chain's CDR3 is CASSRGSFLDGYTF. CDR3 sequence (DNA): TGCGCCAGCAGCCGCGGATCTTTTTTGGATGGCTACACCTTC.

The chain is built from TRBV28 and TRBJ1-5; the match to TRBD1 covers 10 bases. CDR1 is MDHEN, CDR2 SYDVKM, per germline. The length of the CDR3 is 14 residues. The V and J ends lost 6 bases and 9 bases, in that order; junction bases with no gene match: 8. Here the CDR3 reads CASRQTGGMAPQHF. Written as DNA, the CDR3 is TGTGCCAGCAGACAGACAGGGGGCATGGCGCCCCAGCATTTT.

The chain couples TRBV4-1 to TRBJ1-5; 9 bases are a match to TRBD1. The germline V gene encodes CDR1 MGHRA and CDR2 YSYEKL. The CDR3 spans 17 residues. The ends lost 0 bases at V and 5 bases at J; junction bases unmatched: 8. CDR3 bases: TGCGCCAGCAGCCAAGAAAGGACAGGGGATGGGGATCAGCCCCAGCATTTT. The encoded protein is CASSQERTGDGDQPQHF.

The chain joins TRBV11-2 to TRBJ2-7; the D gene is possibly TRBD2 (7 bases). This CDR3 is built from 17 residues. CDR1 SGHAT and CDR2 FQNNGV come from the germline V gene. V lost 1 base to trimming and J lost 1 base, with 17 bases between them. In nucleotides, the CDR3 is TGTGCCAGCAGCTTAGCTTTACTCGGGGGGCCGTCCTACGAGCAGTACTTC. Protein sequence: CASSLALLGGPSYEQYF.

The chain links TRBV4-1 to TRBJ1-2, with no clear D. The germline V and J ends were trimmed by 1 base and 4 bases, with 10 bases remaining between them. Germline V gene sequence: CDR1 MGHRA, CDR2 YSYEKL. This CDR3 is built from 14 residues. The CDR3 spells CASSQGRRSYGYTF. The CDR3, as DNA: TGCGCCAGCAGCCAAGGTAGAAGGAGCTATGGCTACACCTTC.

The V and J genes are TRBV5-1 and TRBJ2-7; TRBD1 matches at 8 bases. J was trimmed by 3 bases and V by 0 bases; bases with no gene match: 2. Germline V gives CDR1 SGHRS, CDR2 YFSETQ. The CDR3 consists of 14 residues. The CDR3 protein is CASSLDRGFYEQYF. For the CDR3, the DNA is TGCGCCAGCAGCTTGGACAGGGGGTTCTACGAGCAGTACTTC.

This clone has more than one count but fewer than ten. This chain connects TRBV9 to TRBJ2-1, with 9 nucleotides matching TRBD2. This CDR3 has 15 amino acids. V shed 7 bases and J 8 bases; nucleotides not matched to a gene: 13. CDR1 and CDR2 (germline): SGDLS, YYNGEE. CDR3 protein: CASVPRGGAIYEQFF. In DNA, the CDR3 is TGTGCCAGCGTCCCCCGCGGGGGGGCCATCTATGAGCAGTTCTTC.

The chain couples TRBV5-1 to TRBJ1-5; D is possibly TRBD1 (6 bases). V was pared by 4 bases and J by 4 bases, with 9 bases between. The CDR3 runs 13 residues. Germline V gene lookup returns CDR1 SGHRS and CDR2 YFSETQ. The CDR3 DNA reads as TGCGCCAGCAGCCCTCAGGGGAATCAGCCCCAGCATTTT. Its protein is CASSPQGNQPQHF.

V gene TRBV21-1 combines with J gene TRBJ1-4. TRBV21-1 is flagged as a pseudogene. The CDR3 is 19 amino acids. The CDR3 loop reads CASSRLLGSTLVSNEKLFF. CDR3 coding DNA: TGTGCCAGCAGCAGACTTCTGGGTTCTACACTCGTATCTAATGAAAAACTGTTTTTT.

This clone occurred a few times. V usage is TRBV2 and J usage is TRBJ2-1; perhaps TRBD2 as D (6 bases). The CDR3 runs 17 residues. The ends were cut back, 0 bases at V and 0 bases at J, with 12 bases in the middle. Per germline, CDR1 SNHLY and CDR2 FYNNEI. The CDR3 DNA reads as TGTGCCAGCAGTGAAGCGTTGGGTAGCGGCTCCTACAATGAGCAGTTCTTC. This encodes CASSEALGSGSYNEQFF. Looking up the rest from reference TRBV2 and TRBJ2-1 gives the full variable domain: EPEVTQTPSHQVTQMGQEVILRCVPISNHLYFYWYRQILGQKVEFLVSFYNNEISEKSEIFDDQFSVERPDGSNFTLKIRSTKLEDSAMYFCASSEALGSGSYNEQFFGPGTRLTVL.

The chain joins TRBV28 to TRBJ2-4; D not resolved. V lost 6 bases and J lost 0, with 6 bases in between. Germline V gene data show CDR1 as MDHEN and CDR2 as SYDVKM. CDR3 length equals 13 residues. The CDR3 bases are TGTGCCAGCAGGCGTTTAGCCAAAAACATTCAGTACTTC. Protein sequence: CASRRLAKNIQYF.

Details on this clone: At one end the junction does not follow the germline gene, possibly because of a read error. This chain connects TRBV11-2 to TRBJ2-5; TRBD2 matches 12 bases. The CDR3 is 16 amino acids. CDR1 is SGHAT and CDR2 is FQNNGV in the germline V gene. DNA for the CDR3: TGTGCCAGCAGCTTAGTGCTAGCGGGGGGGCAAGGGACCCAGTACTTC. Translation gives CASSLVLAGGQGTQYF.

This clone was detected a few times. The chain's CDR3 is CASSDGTGYSPLHF. For the CDR3, the DNA is TGTGCCAGCAGTGATGGGACAGGTTATTCACCCCTCCACTTT. V gene TRBV6-1 combines with J gene TRBJ1-6; 8 bases agree with TRBD1. The CDR3 runs 14 residues. The germline V gene encodes CDR1 MNHNS and CDR2 SASEGT. V was clipped by 3 bases and J by 8 bases; unmatched bases: 3.

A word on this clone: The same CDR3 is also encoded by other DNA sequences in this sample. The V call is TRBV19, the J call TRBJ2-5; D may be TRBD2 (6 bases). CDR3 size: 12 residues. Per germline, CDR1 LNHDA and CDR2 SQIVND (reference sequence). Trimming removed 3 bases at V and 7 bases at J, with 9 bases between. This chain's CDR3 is CASSIVGGTQYF. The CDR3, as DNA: TGTGCCAGTAGTATCGTGGGGGGGACCCAGTACTTC.

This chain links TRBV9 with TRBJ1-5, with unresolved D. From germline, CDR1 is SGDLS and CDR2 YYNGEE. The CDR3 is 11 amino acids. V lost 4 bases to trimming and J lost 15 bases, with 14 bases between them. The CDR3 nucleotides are TGTGCCAGCAGCTACCCCGAGCGAGGGCATTTT. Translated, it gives CASSYPERGHF. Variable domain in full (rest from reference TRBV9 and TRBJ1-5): DSGVTQTPKHLITATGQRVTLRCSPRSGDLSVYWYQQSLDQGLQFLIQYYNGEERAKGNILERFSAQQFPDLHSELNLSSLELGDSALYFCASSYPERGHFGDGTRLSIL.

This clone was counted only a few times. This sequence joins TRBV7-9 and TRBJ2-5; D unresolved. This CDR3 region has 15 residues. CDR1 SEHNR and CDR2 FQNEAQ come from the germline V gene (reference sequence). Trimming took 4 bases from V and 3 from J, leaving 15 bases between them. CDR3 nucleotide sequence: TGTGCCAGCAGCTCCCGCTCAGGCCTTGAAGAGACCCAGTACTTC. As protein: CASSSRSGLEETQYF.

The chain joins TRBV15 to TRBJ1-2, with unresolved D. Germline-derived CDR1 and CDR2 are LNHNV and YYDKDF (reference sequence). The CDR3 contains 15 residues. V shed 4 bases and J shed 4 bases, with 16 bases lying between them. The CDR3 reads CATSKNGGYGYGYTF. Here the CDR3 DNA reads TGTGCCACCAGCAAAAACGGAGGGTACGGCTATGGCTACACCTTC.

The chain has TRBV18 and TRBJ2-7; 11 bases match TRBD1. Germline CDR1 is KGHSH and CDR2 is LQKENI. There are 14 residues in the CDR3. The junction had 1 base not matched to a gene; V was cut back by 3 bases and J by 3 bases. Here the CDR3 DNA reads TGTGCCAGCTCACCCGGGACAGGGGGCTACGAGCAGTACTTC. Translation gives CASSPGTGGYEQYF.

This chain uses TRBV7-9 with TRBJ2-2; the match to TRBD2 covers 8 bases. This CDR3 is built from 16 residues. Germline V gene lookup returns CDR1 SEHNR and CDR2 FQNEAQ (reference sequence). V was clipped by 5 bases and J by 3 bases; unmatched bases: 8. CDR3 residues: CASSQFIAGYTGELFF. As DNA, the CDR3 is TGTGCCAGCAGCCAATTCATAGCGGGGTACACCGGGGAGCTGTTTTTT.